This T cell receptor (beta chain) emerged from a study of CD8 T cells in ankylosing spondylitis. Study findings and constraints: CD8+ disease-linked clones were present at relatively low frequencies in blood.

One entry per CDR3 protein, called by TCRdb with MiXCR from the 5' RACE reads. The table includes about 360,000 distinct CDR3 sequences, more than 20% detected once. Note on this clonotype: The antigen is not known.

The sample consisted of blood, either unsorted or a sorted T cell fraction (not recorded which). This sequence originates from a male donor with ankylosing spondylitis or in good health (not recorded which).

The CDR3 nucleotides read TGTGCCAGCAGCGAACTGAGCGGACCGGGGACAGATACGCAGTATTTT. Protein sequence: CASSELSGPGTDTQYF. The chain recombines TRBV6-2 or TRBV6-3 with TRBJ2-3, with a possible D match to TRBD2 (5 bases). Deletions cut 6 bases from V and 3 bases from J, with 19 bases between. The CDR3 sequence is 16 residues long. Germline CDR1 reads MNHEY; CDR2 reads SVGEGT.